These 31 T cell receptor beta chains were sequenced from one sample in a study of blood T cell repertoires in COVID-19. Generated by immunoSEQ multiplex PCR, the TCRdb table keeps only in-frame clones and is missing some. This sample has about 370,000 clones, with around 90% found just once. The source material was peripheral blood. The receptor source for this set is a woman in her twenties or thirties with COVID-19, enrolled during active disease.

The chain links TRBV11-3 to TRBJ2-2; D possibly corresponds to TRBD1 (6 bases). The V end lost 5 bases, the J end lost 6 bases, and 10 bases lay between the germline ends. Germline CDR1 and CDR2: SGHNT and YENEEA. The length of the CDR3 is 13 residues. The chain's CDR3 is CASSGDRPGELFF. CDR3 nucleotides: TGTGCCAGCAGCGGAGACAGGCCCGGGGAGCTGTTTTTT.

The CDR3 sequence is CASSAWTGGGNTEAFF. In DNA, the CDR3 is TGTGCCAGTAGTGCCTGGACAGGGGGCGGGAACACTGAAGCTTTCTTT. The chain carries TRBV19 and TRBJ1-1; TRBD1 aligns across 11 bases. Per germline, CDR1 LNHDA and CDR2 SQIVND (reference sequence). Trimming cost V 5 bases and J 1 base; bases outside gene matches: 6. The CDR3 is made up of 16 amino acids.

The rearrangement joins TRBV29-1 to TRBJ2-1, with TRBD1 identical over 8 bases. Trimming removed 6 bases from V and 1 base from J; junction bases left unmatched: 2. The CDR3 length is 13 residues. CDR1 is SQVTM, CDR2 ANQGSEA, per germline. The CDR3, as DNA: TGCAGCGTGGGACAGGCTTCCTACAATGAGCAGTTCTTC. This encodes CSVGQASYNEQFF.

The chain couples TRBV21-1 to TRBJ2-2; the DNA was not compared with TRBD1, the D call given in the table. TRBV21-1 has pseudogene status. The CDR3 has 18 amino acids. DNA for the CDR3: TGTGCCAGCAGCAAAGGAACCAAGGACAGGGGAAAGACCGGGGAGCTGTTTTTT. Amino acids: CASSKGTKDRGKTGELFF.

CDR3 protein: CASSQLWAGMYF. In DNA, the CDR3 is TGTGCCAGCAGCCAGCTGTGGGCAGGCATGTACTTC. V and J are TRBV6-6 and TRBJ2-7; D remains unclear. The germline V gene encodes CDR1 MNHNY and CDR2 SVGAGI (reference sequence). Trimming pared 6 bases from V and 12 bases from J, leaving 18 bases between. The CDR3 is 12 amino acids.

The CDR3 DNA reads TGTGCCACCAGCTATGGGACAGAATCCTACACTGAAGCTTTCTTT. Translated: CATSYGTESYTEAFF. The J gene is TRBJ1-1, the V gene TRBV15; TRBD1 agrees at 7 bases. The CDR3 has 15 amino acids. Looked up from germline, CDR1 is LNHNV and CDR2 is YYDKDF (reference sequence). J gave up 3 bases and V 5 bases, and 9 bases lay outside the gene matches.

In this sample, this clone turned up a few times. The genes are TRBV4-3 and TRBJ1-1; TRBD1 matches at 11 bases. From germline, CDR1 is LGHNA and CDR2 YSLEER. Germline trimming cut 4 bases from V and 5 bases from J; bases unmatched to any gene: 3. The length of the CDR3 is 14 residues. CDR3 DNA: TGCGCCAGCAGCCCAGGGGACAGGGGGACTGAAGCTTTCTTT. Protein sequence: CASSPGDRGTEAFF.

The chain is built from TRBV27 and TRBJ2-7; D perhaps matches TRBD1 (6 bases). Trimming cost V 6 bases and J 5 bases, with 14 bases left between them. The CDR3 totals 13 residues. Germline values: CDR1 MNHEY, CDR2 SMNVEV (reference sequence). The CDR3: CASSPRGQHEQYF. The CDR3 coding sequence is TGTGCCAGCAGCCCCCGCGGACAGCACGAGCAGTACTTC.

This chain links TRBV5-1 with TRBJ2-7; 9 nucleotides agree with TRBD1. This CDR3 has 14 residues. With 0 bases clipped from V and 7 bases from J, the junction kept 5 bases outside the gene matches. Germline V gene lookup returns CDR1 SGHRS and CDR2 YFSETQ. CDR3 region: CASSLAGTGLEQYF. In DNA, the CDR3 is TGCGCCAGCAGCTTGGCCGGGACAGGGCTAGAGCAGTACTTC.

The rearrangement uses TRBV11-3 and TRBJ2-2; TRBD2 might be the D (5 bases). The germline gives CDR1 SGHNT, CDR2 YENEEA. The CDR3 is 14 amino acids. V was trimmed by 5 bases and J by 7 bases, leaving 14 bases between them. Here the CDR3 reads CASSMRAPRGELFF. CDR3 nucleotides: TGTGCCAGCAGCATGAGGGCTCCACGCGGGGAGCTGTTTTTT.

This clone was observed a handful of times. The chain's CDR3 is CASTIGQGYGYTF. CDR3 DNA: TGTGCCAGCACCATTGGACAGGGGTATGGCTACACCTTC. The chain couples TRBV7-9 to TRBJ1-2; 9 nucleotides align to TRBD1. The CDR3 consists of 13 residues. After removal of 7 bases from V and 5 bases from J, the junction contained 5 bases not matched to a gene. Germline assignment: CDR1 SEHNR and CDR2 FQNEAQ (reference sequence).

CDR3 bases: TGCAGCGTTGAAAGGGGGCGGACTGAAGCTTTCTTT. Its protein is CSVERGRTEAFF. The V and J genes are TRBV29-1 and TRBJ1-1, with TRBD1 matching 7 bases. Trimming at V came to 2 bases and at J to 5 bases, leaving 2 bases not matched to a gene. The germline V gene has CDR1 SQVTM and CDR2 ANQGSEA. The CDR3 is 12 residues long.

The chain employs TRBV4-3 and TRBJ2-1; TRBD2 matches 7 bases. Germline V gives CDR1 LGHNA, CDR2 YSLEER. V dropped 1 base and J dropped 8; count of bases not matched to a gene: 8. This CDR3 region has 15 residues. In DNA form, the CDR3 reads TGCGCCAGCAGCCAAGGAGTGGGAGGGGTGTATGAGCAGTTCTTC. Its protein is CASSQGVGGVYEQFF.

The chain recombines TRBV7-2 with TRBJ1-1; 7 nucleotides align to TRBD1. The germline gives CDR1 SGHTA, CDR2 FQGNSA. The CDR3 spans 13 residues. Germline trimming cut 1 base from V and 8 bases from J; bases unmatched to any gene: 4. The CDR3 nucleotides are TGTGCCAGCAGCTTAGAAGGGGGCGGCGAAGCTTTCTTT. It encodes CASSLEGGGEAFF. Variable domain in full (rest from reference TRBV7-2 and TRBJ1-1): GAGVSQSPSNKVTEKGKDVELRCDPISGHTALYWYRQSLGQGLEFLIYFQGNSAPDKSGLPSDRFSAERTGGSVSTLTIQRTQQEDSAVYLCASSLEGGGEAFFGQGTRLTVV.

This rearrangement joins TRBV11-3 to TRBJ2-3; no reliable D call. CDR3 length equals 15 residues. Germline V gene data show CDR1 as SGHNT and CDR2 as YENEEA. The V end was cut by 0 bases, the J end by 0 bases, with 7 bases between. CDR3 protein: CASSLDWPSTDTQYF. CDR3 bases: TGTGCCAGCAGCTTAGATTGGCCTAGCACAGATACGCAGTATTTT.

The rearrangement joins TRBV28 to TRBJ1-5; weak D call: TRBD1 (5 bases). CDR1 and CDR2 (germline): MDHEN, SYDVKM. There are 17 residues in the CDR3. The V gene lost 2 bases and the J gene lost 6 bases, with 20 bases spanning the gap. The DNA of the CDR3 is TGTGCCAGCAGTTTACCACGGACAAGGGCCGCAGCTCAGCCCCAGCATTTT. It yields the protein CASSLPRTRAAAQPQHF.

The rearrangement links TRBV19 to TRBJ2-1; weak D call: TRBD2 (5 bases). CDR1 is LNHDA, CDR2 SQIVND, per germline (reference sequence). This CDR3 contains 12 residues. V lost 6 bases and J lost 6, with 9 bases in between. CDR3 DNA: TGTGCCAGTAGCGGACTGGTCAATGAGCAGTTCTTC. It specifies CASSGLVNEQFF.

This clone was counted ten times or more. This chain joins TRBV18 and TRBJ1-5; weak D call: TRBD1 (6 bases). This CDR3 region has 14 residues. V was cut by 3 bases and J by 9 bases, with 15 bases left in between. Germline-derived CDR1 and CDR2 are KGHSH and LQKENI. CDR3 region: CASSPGQIQGPQHF. Written as DNA, the CDR3 is TGTGCCAGCTCACCCGGACAGATCCAAGGGCCCCAGCATTTT.

The V and J genes are TRBV7-2 and TRBJ1-2; 7 bases match TRBD1. V lost 4 bases, J lost 5 bases, and 7 bases stayed unmatched. Germline CDR1 reads SGHTA; CDR2 reads FQGNSA. This CDR3 has 14 amino acids. The CDR3 protein is CASSYLQGRYGYTF. CDR3 bases: TGTGCCAGCAGCTACTTACAGGGGAGGTATGGCTACACCTTC. Drawing the rest from reference TRBV7-2 and TRBJ1-2, the complete variable domain is GAGVSQSPSNKVTEKGKDVELRCDPISGHTALYWYRQSLGQGLEFLIYFQGNSAPDKSGLPSDRFSAERTGGSVSTLTIQRTQQEDSAVYLCASSYLQGRYGYTFGSGTRLTVV.

This clone was seen only a few times. The chain recombines TRBV27 with TRBJ2-1, with 7 bases fitting TRBD2. There are 16 residues in the CDR3. Germline V gene lookup returns CDR1 MNHEY and CDR2 SMNVEV (reference sequence). The ends lost 7 bases at V and 1 base at J; junction bases unmatched: 10. CDR3 in amino acids: CASTFGGTYSYNEQFF. CDR3 DNA: TGTGCCAGCACCTTCGGGGGGACCTATTCCTACAATGAGCAGTTCTTC.

This chain joins TRBV10-3 and TRBJ1-2; weak D call: TRBD1 (5 bases). Germline V gene sequence: CDR1 ENHRY, CDR2 SYGVKD. V was cut by 8 bases and J by 3 bases, with 13 bases left in between. The CDR3 totals 13 residues. CDR3 DNA: TGTGCCATCGTCCGGGGGTCGGACTATGGCTACACCTTC. It codes for CAIVRGSDYGYTF.

J is TRBJ1-1 and V is TRBV4-1, with D possibly TRBD1 on 6 matching bases. Germline V gene sequence: CDR1 MGHRA, CDR2 YSYEKL. There are 17 residues in the CDR3. The germline V and J ends were trimmed by 2 bases and 7 bases, with 23 bases remaining between them. The CDR3 is CASSQMGYRDTGDEAFF. In nucleotides, the CDR3 is TGCGCCAGCAGCCAAATGGGTTACCGGGACACTGGCGATGAAGCTTTCTTT.

The rearrangement uses TRBV5-4 and TRBJ2-5; possibly TRBD1 for D (5 bases). Germline lookup yields CDR1 SGHNT and CDR2 YYREEE (reference sequence). V lost 0 bases and J 4 bases, leaving 10 bases between the germline ends. This CDR3 has 14 residues. The CDR3 here is CASSLGQGRETQYF. In DNA form, the CDR3 reads TGTGCCAGCAGCTTGGGGCAGGGAAGAGAGACCCAGTACTTC.

The V gene is TRBV2, the J gene TRBJ1-1, with D possibly TRBD1 on 6 matching bases. Germline V gene sequence: CDR1 SNHLY, CDR2 FYNNEI. V was trimmed by 8 bases and J by 4 bases, leaving 11 bases between them. There are 12 residues in the CDR3. In nucleotides, the CDR3 is TGTGCCAGCCTTAGGGGGGGCACTGAAGCTTTCTTT. This sequence encodes CASLRGGTEAFF.

The V and J genes are TRBV13 and TRBJ2-1; TRBD2 matches 10 bases. The CDR3 consists of 15 residues. Germline trimming cut 11 bases from V and 4 bases from J; bases unmatched to any gene: 11. Germline V gives CDR1 PRHDT, CDR2 FYEKMQ (reference sequence). CDR3 DNA: TGTGCCGGCCGGAGGGCTAGCGGGAGATACAATGAGCAGTTCTTC. Amino acid sequence: CAGRRASGRYNEQFF.

J is TRBJ2-1 and V is TRBV7-8, with 11 nucleotides matching TRBD2. CDR3 size: 16 residues. Germline V gives CDR1 SGHVS, CDR2 FQNEAQ. The junction had 6 bases not matched to a gene; V was cut back by 1 base and J by 7 bases. The CDR3 loop is CASSLEGLAGRNEQFF. In nucleotides, the CDR3 is TGTGCCAGCAGCTTAGAAGGACTAGCGGGTAGGAATGAGCAGTTCTTC.

The J gene is TRBJ2-1, the V gene TRBV11-2; 10 nucleotides match TRBD2. Germline V gene sequence: CDR1 SGHAT, CDR2 FQNNGV. Losses at the gene ends were 7 bases for V and 7 bases for J; bases not matched to a gene: 19. The CDR3 sequence is 18 residues long. The CDR3 is CASNPATRASGRQNEQFF. The DNA of the CDR3 is TGTGCCAGCAACCCTGCGACCAGGGCTAGCGGGAGACAAAATGAGCAGTTCTTC.

This chain joins TRBV11-3 and TRBJ2-5; a weak D match, TRBD1 (6 bases). This CDR3 region has 14 residues. Germline loops: CDR1 SGHNT, CDR2 YENEEA. V lost 5 bases and J lost 5, with 15 bases in between. In DNA, the CDR3 is TGTGCCAGCAGCGTGTACAGGGTGGACGAGACCCAGTACTTC. Protein product: CASSVYRVDETQYF.

J is TRBJ1-5 and V is TRBV6-2 or TRBV6-3, with a possible D match to TRBD1 (6 bases). The germline gives CDR1 MNHEY, CDR2 SVGEGT. This CDR3 comprises 13 residues. Trimming left V 2 bases short and J 5 bases short, with 7 bases between. For the CDR3, the DNA is TGTGCCAGCAGTTACGAGGGGGATCAGCCCCAGCATTTT. Its translation is CASSYEGDQPQHF.

The rearrangement uses TRBV6-5 and TRBJ2-3; 7 bases line up with TRBD1. The V and J ends lost 5 bases and 2 bases, in that order; junction bases with no gene match: 4. Germline CDR1 MNHEY, CDR2 SVGAGI. This CDR3 is built from 14 residues. The CDR3 region is CASSPGTVTDTQYF. The DNA for the CDR3 is TGTGCCAGCAGTCCCGGGACAGTCACAGATACGCAGTATTTT.

J is TRBJ2-1 and V is TRBV9, with a weak D call TRBD2 (5 bases). The CDR3 extends over 14 amino acids. CDR1 and CDR2 (germline): SGDLS, YYNGEE. The germline V and J ends were trimmed by 3 bases and 6 bases, with 13 bases remaining between them. The DNA of the CDR3 is TGTGCCAGCAGCGCCCGGACTGCGTCCAATGAGCAGTTCTTC. Its translation is CASSARTASNEQFF.